The 21 T cell receptor beta chains in this list originate from one sample, sequenced in a study of T cells in Graves' hyperthyroidism and ophthalmopathy. What was amplified from RNA transcripts were TCR beta CDR3 regions. The HTBI primer set was used in a first-round RT-PCR of the TCR CDR3. TCRdb reanalysed the multiplex PCR reads using MiXCR and keeps one entry per CDR3 protein. Of approximately 510,000 distinct CDR3 sequences in the sample, around 21% were seen once. Sequencing input: blood. Every receptor here comes from a man aged 18 to 29 with Graves' hyperthyroidism.

V gene TRBV6-2 or TRBV6-3 combines with J gene TRBJ1-6; no firm D call. Germline-derived CDR1 and CDR2 are MNHEY and SVGEGT. V was pared by 0 bases and J by 3 bases, with 15 bases between. The CDR3 covers 18 residues. The CDR3 protein is CASSYSPLTDDYNSPLHF. CDR3 DNA sequence: TGTGCCAGCAGTTACTCACCACTTACGGACGACTATAATTCACCCCTCCACTTT.

This clonotype appeared many times. CDR3 loop: CASSTLAKNIQYF. CDR3 sequence (DNA): TGTGCCAGCAGCACTCTAGCCAAAAACATTCAGTACTTC. The rearrangement uses TRBV28 and TRBJ2-4; D is ambiguous. Germline CDR1 is MDHEN and CDR2 is SYDVKM. V shed 6 bases and J shed 0 bases, with 6 bases lying between them. The CDR3 spans 13 residues.

This clonotype showed up many times. The J gene is TRBJ1-1, the V gene TRBV12-3 or TRBV12-4, with D perhaps matching TRBD1 (5 bases). The ends were cut back, 3 bases at V and 7 bases at J, with 12 bases in the middle. CDR3 length equals 13 residues. CDR3 sequence: CASSLGPAGEAFF. The CDR3 DNA reads TGTGCCAGCAGTTTGGGACCGGCGGGTGAAGCTTTCTTT.

In its sample, this clonotype was seen many times. V is TRBV19 and J is TRBJ1-2, with TRBD1 as a possible D gene (5 bases). V gave up 5 bases and J gave up 1 base, with 8 bases separating them. This CDR3 is built from 13 residues. Germline CDR1 LNHDA, CDR2 SQIVND (reference sequence). The CDR3 loop is CASSWDFNYGYTF. The CDR3 nucleotides are TGTGCCAGTAGTTGGGACTTTAACTATGGCTACACCTTC.

The chain employs TRBV7-6 and TRBJ2-5, with D perhaps assigned TRBD1 or TRBD2 (5 bases each). Germline-derived CDR1 and CDR2 are SGHVS and FNYEAQ. V lost 4 bases and J 1 base, leaving 16 bases between the germline ends. The CDR3 totals 16 residues. CDR3 DNA: TGTGCCAGCAGCTCCCAGCTACAGGACTTCCAAGAGACCCAGTACTTC. Protein product: CASSSQLQDFQETQYF.

This clonotype was counted at least ten times. The J gene is TRBJ1-2, the V gene TRBV6-1; D is possibly TRBD1 (5 bases). Trimming pared 4 bases from V and 8 bases from J, leaving 17 bases between. The CDR3 loop spans 14 amino acids. Germline lookup yields CDR1 MNHNS and CDR2 SASEGT. The CDR3, as DNA: TGTGCCAGCAGTGGGGGTAGCGGGGCGAAGGGCTACACCTTC. Its protein is CASSGGSGAKGYTF.

This clonotype was found many times. The chain employs TRBV28 and TRBJ1-1; TRBD1 aligns across 8 bases. The CDR3 is made up of 14 amino acids. The V gene end was trimmed by 5 bases and the J gene end by 5 bases; junction bases not matched to a gene: 7. Germline V gene lookup returns CDR1 MDHEN and CDR2 SYDVKM. CDR3 region: CASSRTGRATEAFF. CDR3 DNA: TGTGCCAGCAGTCGGACAGGGCGAGCGACTGAAGCTTTCTTT.

This clonotype was seen repeatedly, ten times or more. The chain carries TRBV2 and TRBJ1-1; TRBD1 might be the D (5 bases). V shed 6 bases and J shed 3 bases, with 14 bases lying between them. The CDR3 totals 14 residues. Germline V gene lookup returns CDR1 SNHLY and CDR2 FYNNEI. The CDR3 bases are TGTGCCAGCAGCCGGGGACGAGGGTACACTGAAGCTTTCTTT. It is translated as CASSRGRGYTEAFF.

This clonotype has at least ten counts. The chain employs TRBV28 and TRBJ1-3, with 7 nucleotides matching TRBD1. Germline V lookup: CDR1 MDHEN, CDR2 SYDVKM. V lost 6 bases to trimming and J lost 2 bases; unmatched junction nucleotides: 4. CDR3 size: 14 residues. CDR3 DNA: TGTGCCAGCAGCGCTCAGGGGGCTGGAAACACCATATATTTT. It is translated as CASSAQGAGNTIYF.

The chain carries TRBV7-2 and TRBJ2-7, with TRBD2 matching over 10 bases. There are 16 residues in the CDR3. Per the germline V gene, CDR1 is SGHTA and CDR2 is FQGNSA. V was pared by 0 bases and J by 0 bases, with 2 bases of the junction left unmatched. Written as DNA, the CDR3 is TGTGCCAGCAGCTTAGCAGCGGGGGGGAGCTCCTACGAGCAGTACTTC. This encodes CASSLAAGGSSYEQYF.

The CDR3 sequence: CASSYGGISGNTIYF. Written as DNA, the CDR3 is TGTGCCAGCAGTTACGGGGGAATCTCTGGAAACACCATATATTTT. The chain employs TRBV6-5 and TRBJ1-3, with D tentatively TRBD1 (5 bases). CDR1 and CDR2 (germline): MNHEY, SVGAGI. The CDR3 length is 15 residues. V shed 2 bases and J shed 0 bases, with 8 bases lying between them.

This clonotype showed up many times. The chain employs TRBV12-3 or TRBV12-4 and TRBJ1-5; D uncertain. V lost 2 bases and J 5 bases, leaving 13 bases between the germline ends. This CDR3 has 15 residues. The CDR3: CASSLWGRYYQPQHF. CDR3 DNA sequence: TGTGCCAGCAGTTTATGGGGAAGGTATTATCAGCCCCAGCATTTT.

In its sample, this clonotype was seen a few times. This sequence joins TRBV19 and TRBJ1-5; 7 bases are shared with TRBD1. The CDR3 has 16 residues. The V segment lost 3 bases and the J segment 2 bases; nucleotides outside the gene matches: 7. Germline V gene data show CDR1 as LNHDA and CDR2 as SQIVND (reference sequence). CDR3 nucleotide sequence: TGTGCCAGTAGTATTGATCACAGGGGTGGCAATCAGCCCCAGCATTTT. Protein: CASSIDHRGGNQPQHF. Combining the CDR3 with reference TRBV19 and TRBJ1-5 gives the whole variable domain DGGITQSPKYLFRKEGQNVTLSCEQNLNHDAMYWYRQDPGQGLRLIYYSQIVNDFQKGDIAEGYSVSREKKESFPLTVTSAQKNPTAFYLCASSIDHRGGNQPQHFGDGTRLSIL.

This clonotype was detected ten times or more. The rearrangement links TRBV20-1 to TRBJ2-5, with D unclear. Between the trimmed V and J ends, which lost 1 base and 1 base, there was a span of 10 bases. The CDR3 is 14 amino acids. CDR1 and CDR2 from the germline V gene are DFQATT and SNEGSKA (reference sequence). CDR3 region: CSARGARVQETQYF. CDR3 in DNA: TGCAGTGCTAGAGGGGCCCGGGTCCAAGAGACCCAGTACTTC.

This clonotype was counted at least ten times. The rearrangement joins TRBV5-6 to TRBJ2-7; D call uncertain. The ends were cut back, 1 base at V and 3 bases at J, with 8 bases in the middle. Per germline, CDR1 SGHDT and CDR2 YYEEEE. The CDR3 covers 13 residues. The CDR3 sequence: CASSLRLFYEQYF. The CDR3 DNA sequence: TGTGCCAGCAGCTTGCGGCTGTTCTACGAGCAGTACTTC.

This clonotype was seen repeatedly, ten times or more. The gene calls are TRBV9 and TRBJ2-7, with a tentative D call TRBD1 (5 bases). CDR3 length: 13 amino acids. In germline, CDR1 is SGDLS, CDR2 YYNGEE. The V and J ends lost 3 bases and 5 bases respectively, with 12 bases between them. The DNA of the CDR3 is TGTGCCAGCAGCGCCAAGCAGGGAAACGAGCAGTACTTC. It yields the protein CASSAKQGNEQYF.

This clonotype was counted between two and nine times. The chain employs TRBV13 and TRBJ1-2; no reliable D call. The CDR3 totals 12 residues. The ends were cut back, 5 bases at V and 6 bases at J, with 10 bases in the middle. CDR1 is PRHDT and CDR2 is FYEKMQ in the germline V gene (reference sequence). DNA of the CDR3: TGTGCCAGCAGCCCAGTCCGGGATGGCTACACCTTC. Residues: CASSPVRDGYTF.

This clonotype was counted ten times or more. The chain uses TRBV27 and TRBJ2-7; TRBD1 aligns across 11 bases. The germline CDR1 and CDR2 sequences are MNHEY and SMNVEV (reference sequence). V dropped 3 bases and J dropped 6; count of bases not matched to a gene: 4. CDR3 size: 14 residues. The CDR3 is CASSFGTGGGEQYF. The CDR3 bases are TGTGCCAGCAGTTTTGGGACAGGGGGTGGCGAGCAGTACTTC.

This clonotype was seen repeatedly, ten times or more. The chain combines TRBV12-5 with TRBJ1-3; 8 bases are a match to TRBD1. Per the germline V gene, CDR1 is LGHNT and CDR2 is FRNRAP. The length of the CDR3 is 14 residues. J gave up 3 bases and V 6 bases, and 4 bases lay outside the gene matches. In nucleotides, the CDR3 is TGTGCTAGTGGAGTACAGGGGGGTGGAAACACCATATATTTT. This encodes CASGVQGGGNTIYF.

This clonotype was observed at least ten times. The chain couples TRBV28 to TRBJ1-5; D is perhaps TRBD1 (5 bases). The CDR3 is 19 residues long. Trimming shortened V by 6 bases and J by 0 bases, and 24 bases separated the two germline ends. Per the germline V gene, CDR1 is MDHEN and CDR2 is SYDVKM. CDR3 DNA sequence: TGTGCCAGCAGCAATATGGTAGGCGGGGGAAGCTATAGCAATCAGCCCCAGCATTTT. It codes for CASSNMVGGGSYSNQPQHF.

This clonotype has ten or more counts. V usage is TRBV29-1 and J usage is TRBJ1-2, with a possible D match to TRBD1 (6 bases). Germline V CDR1 and CDR2: SQVTM, ANQGSEA. Trimming took 4 bases from V and 4 from J, leaving 10 bases between them. CDR3 size: 12 residues. The CDR3 DNA reads as TGCAGCGTTGCGCGGGACACCTATGGCTACACCTTC. This translates into CSVARDTYGYTF.